This T cell receptor (beta chain) was identified during a study of blood T cell repertoires in COVID-19. Background on the study: The United States, Italy and Spain provided the acute and convalescent COVID-19 samples. PBMCs, B-cell-depleted T cells, or T cells provided the cDNA or gDNA that made up the material.

J was trimmed by 1 base and V by 6 bases; bases with no gene match: 1. CDR3 size: 15 residues. Germline lookup yields CDR1 MNHEY and CDR2 SMNVEV (reference sequence). Original analysis: Quantification of nucleated cells was approximated via reference gene primer amplification. Sequencing was performed with immunoSEQ multiplex PCR; in TCRdb, only in-frame clones are kept and a portion is missing. D and trimming were read from the DNA, whereas the V and J calls and clone size are those reported in that table. The repertoire holds over 55,000 clones, with around 87% as singletons. This receptor was obtained from a human donor with active COVID-19. The donor label of this sample is uncertain. The sequencing input was peripheral blood. V gene TRBV27 combines with J gene TRBJ2-2; 11 nucleotides line up with TRBD2. In nucleotides, the CDR3 is TGTGCCAGCAGCGGGACTAGCGGGAACACCGGGGAGCTGTTTTTT. Residues: CASSGTSGNTGELFF.